This TCR beta chain was captured by sequencing in a study of response to subunit inactivated influenza vaccine. Broader study findings: Few new T cells, the authors suggested, are recruited by each seasonal influenza vaccination.

TCRdb ran MiXCR on the RT-PCR reads and lists one entry per CDR3 protein. The table has about 580,000 distinct CDR3 sequences, 14% seen once. In regard to this clonotype: Its specificity is unknown.

V lost 4 bases, J lost 1 base, and 11 bases lay in between. CDR1 is DFQATT and CDR2 is SNEGSKA in the germline V gene (reference sequence). The CDR3 covers 14 residues. The receptor comes from a man in his forties or fifties who received an inactivated influenza vaccine. The sample consisted of PBMCs from blood, taken 12 days after vaccination. The chain links TRBV20-1 to TRBJ2-4; the D gene is possibly TRBD2 (5 bases). The CDR3 DNA reads as TGCAGTGCTAACTCGCGGGTGGCCAAAAACATTCAGTACTTC. This gives the protein CSANSRVAKNIQYF.